There are many counts of the clone carrying this T cell receptor (beta chain). Antigen unknown. Germline and junction disagree at one end, which may indicate a read error. These data originate in a study of T-cell reconstitution after alpha-beta-depleted transplantation in children. The study's findings and limits: Surviving recipient T cells and thymic progenitors produced the high day-60 TCRbeta diversity seen in some patients. The authors attributed T-cell counts and diversity one year after transplant mostly to newly produced T cells. Several hundred expanded graft clones reportedly supplied alpha-beta T cells about two months after transplant.

A TCRbeta library incorporating unique molecular identifiers was prepared. TCRdb recomputed calls from the PCR reads with MiXCR, one row per CDR3 protein. This sample has nearly 250,000 distinct CDR3 sequences, with approximately 8% found just once. Here the sequenced sample was PBMCs, mostly from graft donor cells, taken 180 days after TCRalphabeta/CD19-depleted stem cell transplant. This TCR was recovered from a male patient younger than 18 who had a stem cell transplant for acute lymphoblastic leukemia, so the T cells may come from the graft donor.

The CDR3 bases are TGTGCTAGCAGCCCCAAGCGGGAGCACGGGGAGCTGTTTTTT. Its protein is CASSPKREHGELFF. This sequence joins TRBV7-7 and TRBJ2-2; 8 positions match TRBD2. CDR3 length equals 14 residues. The germline gives CDR1 SSHAT, CDR2 FNYEAQ (reference sequence).